The 11 T cell receptor beta chains reported below all come from one sample, sequenced in a study of beta chain features in type 1 diabetes. Study results and limitations: TCRB CDR3 length was moderately but significantly reduced in all four CD4+ subsets of Type 1 diabetes patients.

Isolated RNA was reverse transcribed in full, so expressed TCRB transcripts were sequenced. Measured with immunoSEQ multiplex PCR; TCRdb has only the in-frame clones, and not every one. The sample includes roughly 50,000 clones, under 55% of them seen just once. Antigens for these TCRs are unknown. What was sequenced was Tregs from blood. The source is a man between 25 and 39 years old with type 1 diabetes.

This clone occurred many times. The rearrangement uses TRBV28 and TRBJ2-3; the D gene is possibly TRBD1 (5 bases). Germline values: CDR1 MDHEN, CDR2 SYDVKM. V lost 5 bases, J lost 6 bases, and 12 bases lay in between. The CDR3 has 13 residues. The CDR3 nucleotides are TGTGCCAGCAGTATACCAGGGCGGGATACGCAGTATTTT. Amino acids: CASSIPGRDTQYF.

The genes are TRBV7-2 and TRBJ1-2; TRBD1 is a possible D gene (6 bases). Germline lookup yields CDR1 SGHTA and CDR2 FQGNSA. The CDR3 runs 12 residues. V lost 6 bases and J lost 4, with 9 bases in between. The CDR3 sequence: CASSVQGYGYTF. The CDR3 bases are TGTGCCAGCAGTGTACAGGGCTATGGCTACACCTTC. The full variable domain, in which reference TRBV7-2 and TRBJ1-2 provide the parts outside the CDR3, is GAGVSQSPSNKVTEKGKDVELRCDPISGHTALYWYRQSLGQGLEFLIYFQGNSAPDKSGLPSDRFSAERTGGSVSTLTIQRTQQEDSAVYLCASSVQGYGYTFGSGTRLTVV.

This clone turned up a few times. The chain recombines TRBV6-5 with TRBJ2-6; the D is unclear. Germline V gene lookup returns CDR1 MNHEY and CDR2 SVGAGI. V lost 3 bases to trimming and J lost 0 bases, with 6 bases between them. This CDR3 is built from 15 residues. Here the CDR3 DNA reads TGTGCCAGCAGTTATAGTCGCTCTGGGGCCAACGTCCTGACTTTC. Its translation is CASSYSRSGANVLTF.

The chain combines TRBV7-9 with TRBJ1-2; 10 nucleotides line up with TRBD1. Looked up from germline, CDR1 is SEHNR and CDR2 is FQNEAQ (reference sequence). CDR3 length: 17 residues. V lost 1 base to trimming and J lost 6 bases; unmatched junction nucleotides: 11. The CDR3 region is CASSLGFPTGGVNGYTF. The DNA for the CDR3 is TGTGCCAGCAGCTTAGGTTTTCCGACAGGGGGCGTGAATGGCTACACCTTC.

The chain couples TRBV7-9 to TRBJ2-6, with D possibly being TRBD1 (6 bases). The germline V and J ends were trimmed by 5 bases and 0 bases, with 17 bases remaining between them. The CDR3 loop spans 18 amino acids. Germline V gene sequence: CDR1 SEHNR, CDR2 FQNEAQ (reference sequence). The CDR3 nucleotides are TGTGCCAGCAGCCCACGGACAGAGCCCCTCTCTGGGGCCAACGTCCTGACTTTC. Amino acids: CASSPRTEPLSGANVLTF.

V and J are TRBV18 and TRBJ2-1; TRBD2 agrees at 13 bases. The ends lost 4 bases at V and 9 bases at J; junction bases unmatched: 6. The germline CDR1 and CDR2 sequences are KGHSH and LQKENI. CDR3 length: 15 residues. CDR3 sequence reads: CASSRGLAGDGEQFF. CDR3 sequence (DNA): TGTGCCAGCTCACGTGGACTAGCGGGAGATGGTGAGCAGTTCTTC.

This clone was seen only a few times. The V gene is TRBV5-1, the J gene TRBJ2-5; tentative D call: TRBD1 (5 bases). Trimming pared 5 bases from V and 4 bases from J, leaving 12 bases between. This CDR3 contains 13 residues. CDR1 is SGHRS and CDR2 is YFSETQ in the germline V gene. The DNA of the CDR3 is TGCGCCAGCAGTACAGGCAGGCGAGAGACCCAGTACTTC. The encoded protein is CASSTGRRETQYF. Full variable domain (missing parts from reference TRBV5-1 and TRBJ2-5): KAGVTQTPRYLIKTRGQQVTLSCSPISGHRSVSWYQQTPGQGLQFLFEYFSETQRNKGNFPGRFSGRQFSNSRSEMNVSTLELGDSALYLCASSTGRRETQYFGPGTRLLVL.

This clone was seen more than once but under ten times. This chain joins TRBV7-3 and TRBJ2-3; 9 bases align to TRBD2. J gave up 3 bases and V 5 bases, and 9 bases lay outside the gene matches. Germline values: CDR1 SGHTA, CDR2 FQGTGA. This CDR3 region has 16 residues. The CDR3 spells CASSDSSGEGTDTQYF. DNA of the CDR3: TGTGCCAGCAGCGACTCTAGCGGGGAGGGTACAGATACGCAGTATTTT.

This chain joins TRBV27 and TRBJ2-5; TRBD2 matches at 11 bases. Looked up from germline, CDR1 is MNHEY and CDR2 is SMNVEV (reference sequence). V dropped 3 bases and J dropped 4; count of bases not matched to a gene: 4. There are 15 residues in the CDR3. CDR3 DNA: TGTGCCAGCAGTTTCCAAGGACTAGCGGGAGAGACCCAGTACTTC. It codes for CASSFQGLAGETQYF.

J is TRBJ1-2 and V is TRBV6-4, with 8 bases fitting TRBD1. After removal of 4 bases from V and 4 bases from J, the junction contained 11 bases not matched to a gene. Per the germline V gene, CDR1 is MRHNA and CDR2 is SNTAGT. The CDR3 is 16 residues long. For the CDR3, the DNA is TGTGCCAGCAGTGCAGATTGGACAGGGTCCGTCTATGGCTACACCTTC. Amino acid sequence: CASSADWTGSVYGYTF.

The table lists this clone with a few counts. This chain joins TRBV4-2 and TRBJ2-7; D unclear. CDR3 length equals 12 residues. Germline-derived CDR1 and CDR2 are LGHNA and YNFKEQ. V was cut by 0 bases and J by 6 bases, with 6 bases left in between. The CDR3 DNA follows: TGTGCCAGCAGCCAAGATCGAGGCGAGCAGTACTTC. Residues: CASSQDRGEQYF.